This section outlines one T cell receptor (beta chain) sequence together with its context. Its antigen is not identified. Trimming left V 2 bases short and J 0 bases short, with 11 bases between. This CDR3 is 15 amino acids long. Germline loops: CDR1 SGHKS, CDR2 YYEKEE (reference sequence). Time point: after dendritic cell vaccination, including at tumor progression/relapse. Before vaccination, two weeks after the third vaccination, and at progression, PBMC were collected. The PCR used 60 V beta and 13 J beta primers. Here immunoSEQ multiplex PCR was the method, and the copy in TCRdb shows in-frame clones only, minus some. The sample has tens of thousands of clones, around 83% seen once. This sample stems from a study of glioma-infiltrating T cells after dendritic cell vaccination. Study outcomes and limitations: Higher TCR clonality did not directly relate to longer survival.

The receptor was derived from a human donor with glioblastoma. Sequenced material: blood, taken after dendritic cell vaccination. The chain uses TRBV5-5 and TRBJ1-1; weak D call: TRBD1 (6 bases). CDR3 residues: CASSLGGGLNTEAFF. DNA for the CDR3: TGTGCCAGCAGCTTAGGGGGGGGCCTGAACACTGAAGCTTTCTTT.